A single sample is the source of the 30 T cell receptor beta chains below, sequenced in a study of OX40 agonist ivuxolimab in advanced cancers. Method: immunoSEQ multiplex PCR; TCRdb's copy keeps in-frame clones and lacks some. The sample includes about 75,000 clones, more than 90% of them seen just once. The sample here was CD4+ or CD8+ T cells sorted from blood, taken in a trial of the OX40 agonist ivuxolimab. The receptors come from an adult with an advanced solid tumor such as melanoma, head and neck, liver or kidney cancer.

This chain links TRBV6-1 with TRBJ2-6; TRBD1 aligns across 9 bases. V gave up 3 bases and J gave up 0 bases; unmatched junction bases: 9. The germline gives CDR1 MNHNS, CDR2 SASEGT. The CDR3 spans 19 residues. CDR3 bases: TGTGCCAGCAGTGACCGGACAGGGGTCACCTACTCTGGGGCCAACGTCCTGACTTTC. Translating it yields CASSDRTGVTYSGANVLTF.

The chain combines TRBV19 with TRBJ2-5; the D gene could be TRBD1 or TRBD2 (6 bases each). Trimming removed 6 bases from V and 1 base from J, with 15 bases in between. CDR3 length equals 15 residues. Germline V gene lookup returns CDR1 LNHDA and CDR2 SQIVND (reference sequence). The CDR3 sequence is CASSHRGGGQETQYF. The CDR3 nucleotides are TGTGCCAGTAGCCATAGAGGAGGGGGCCAAGAGACCCAGTACTTC.

This chain joins TRBV18 and TRBJ1-2, with 7 nucleotides matching TRBD1. Germline CDR1 is KGHSH and CDR2 is LQKENI. The CDR3 covers 15 residues. The V segment lost 0 bases and the J segment 2 bases; nucleotides outside the gene matches: 3. This CDR3 reads CASSPPTGSNYGYTF. CDR3 nucleotide sequence: TGTGCCAGCTCACCACCGACAGGGTCAAACTATGGCTACACCTTC.

This chain links TRBV6-5 with TRBJ1-2; a possible D gene is TRBD1 (6 bases). CDR1 and CDR2 (germline): MNHEY, SVGAGI. The V end lost 8 bases, the J end lost 7 bases, and 20 bases lay between the germline ends. The CDR3 is made up of 14 amino acids. CDR3 sequence (DNA): TGTGCCAGCGGGCGATGGGACAAAACTCTTGGCTACACCTTC. It encodes CASGRWDKTLGYTF.

The J gene is TRBJ2-2, the V gene TRBV19; TRBD2 agrees at 14 bases. CDR3 length: 17 amino acids. Germline V gene sequence: CDR1 LNHDA, CDR2 SQIVND (reference sequence). J gave up 3 bases and V 4 bases, and 4 bases lay outside the gene matches. CDR3 in DNA: TGTGCCAGTAGTAAAGGACTAGCGGGAGGCTACACCGGGGAGCTGTTTTTT. This encodes CASSKGLAGGYTGELFF.

The chain joins TRBV7-9 to TRBJ1-2, with D possibly TRBD1 on 5 matching bases. Trimming pared 5 bases from V and 8 bases from J, leaving 21 bases between. The CDR3 contains 15 residues. CDR1 and CDR2 (germline): SEHNR, FQNEAQ (reference sequence). CDR3 residues: CASSPPGPTMKGYTF. The CDR3 DNA reads as TGTGCCAGCAGCCCCCCAGGGCCTACTATGAAGGGCTACACCTTC.

This sequence joins TRBV7-2 and TRBJ2-5; 10 positions match TRBD1. V dropped 5 bases and J dropped 0; count of bases not matched to a gene: 6. Germline CDR1 reads SGHTA; CDR2 reads FQGNSA. The CDR3 spans 16 residues. The CDR3 spells CASSPRQGAYQETQYF. The CDR3, as DNA: TGTGCCAGCAGCCCCCGACAGGGGGCATACCAAGAGACCCAGTACTTC.

The V and J genes are TRBV19 and TRBJ1-3, with a possible D match to TRBD1 (5 bases). The V gene lost 9 bases and the J gene lost 0 bases, with 9 bases spanning the gap. The CDR3 loop spans 13 amino acids. The germline gives CDR1 LNHDA, CDR2 SQIVND (reference sequence). In DNA, the CDR3 is TGTGCCAGCACAGGAGTCTCTGGAAACACCATATATTTT. This encodes CASTGVSGNTIYF.

This clone was seen a few times. The chain carries TRBV11-3 and TRBJ2-2; D ambiguous. Per germline, CDR1 SGHNT and CDR2 YENEEA. Trimming removed 5 bases from V and 2 bases from J, with 9 bases in between. The CDR3 runs to 14 residues. The CDR3 spells CASSPRANTGELFF. Written as DNA, the CDR3 is TGTGCCAGCAGCCCACGGGCTAACACCGGGGAGCTGTTTTTT.

The rearrangement uses TRBV29-1 and TRBJ2-7; either TRBD1 or TRBD2 may fit D (6 bases each). Between the trimmed V and J ends, which lost 6 bases and 2 bases, there was a span of 17 bases. CDR1 and CDR2 (germline): SQVTM, ANQGSEA. This CDR3 comprises 14 residues. The CDR3 DNA is TGCAGCGTCCTCGGGGGCTGGACTACCTACGAGCAGTACTTC. It yields the protein CSVLGGWTTYEQYF.

The V gene is TRBV7-6, the J gene TRBJ2-1; D not resolved. This CDR3 contains 16 residues. Trimming took 1 base from V and 8 from J, leaving 18 bases between them. Germline-derived CDR1 and CDR2 are SGHVS and FNYEAQ. This chain's CDR3 is CASSLDSSPPVYEQFF. The CDR3 DNA is TGTGCCAGCAGCTTAGATTCTAGTCCGCCGGTCTATGAGCAGTTCTTC.

Details on this clone: The sample holds other DNA sequences that translate to the same CDR3. The chain couples TRBV5-1 to TRBJ1-1; maybe TRBD1 (5 bases). This CDR3 has 14 amino acids. Trimming left V 0 bases short and J 2 bases short, with 8 bases between. Germline V gene sequence: CDR1 SGHRS, CDR2 YFSETQ. In DNA form, the CDR3 reads TGCGCCAGCAGCTTGGACAGGCCAAACACTGAAGCTTTCTTT. Translation: CASSLDRPNTEAFF.

The J gene is TRBJ1-2, the V gene TRBV9; 7 bases line up with TRBD1. The length of the CDR3 is 15 residues. Trimming at V came to 3 bases and at J to 2 bases, leaving 7 bases not matched to a gene. Germline V gene sequence: CDR1 SGDLS, CDR2 YYNGEE. CDR3 protein: CASSAWDSQNYGYTF. The CDR3 DNA follows: TGTGCCAGCAGCGCCTGGGACAGCCAAAACTATGGCTACACCTTC.

A single count supports this clone. This chain uses TRBV19 with TRBJ2-7; the match to TRBD1 covers 8 bases. Looked up from germline, CDR1 is LNHDA and CDR2 is SQIVND (reference sequence). Germline trimming cut 3 bases from V and 3 bases from J; bases unmatched to any gene: 7. This CDR3 region has 15 residues. The CDR3 nucleotides are TGTGCCAGTAGTATCGCCGGACAGGGCAGCTACGAGCAGTACTTC. It specifies CASSIAGQGSYEQYF.

The chain uses TRBV7-6 and TRBJ2-1, with a possible D match to TRBD1 (6 bases). This CDR3 contains 14 residues. Germline lookup yields CDR1 SGHVS and CDR2 FNYEAQ. V lost 4 bases and J lost 5, with 12 bases in between. The CDR3 region has the DNA TGTGCCAGCAGCTCACAAACAGGGAACAATGAGCAGTTCTTC. As protein: CASSSQTGNNEQFF.

This chain uses TRBV5-1 with TRBJ2-7; D call uncertain. The V and J ends lost 0 bases and 3 bases respectively, with 10 bases between them. The CDR3 consists of 14 residues. Germline CDR1 is SGHRS and CDR2 is YFSETQ. Written as DNA, the CDR3 is TGCGCCAGCAGCTTGGGGATTCTCGGCTACGAGCAGTACTTC. Translation gives CASSLGILGYEQYF.

This chain joins TRBV6-1 and TRBJ1-1; 7 nucleotides match TRBD1. Trimming cost V 7 bases and J 3 bases; bases outside gene matches: 5. Germline CDR1 and CDR2: MNHNS and SASEGT. The CDR3 contains 13 residues. The CDR3 loop reads CASKQGPYTEAFF. The CDR3 DNA sequence: TGTGCCAGCAAACAGGGGCCATACACTGAAGCTTTCTTT.

The V and J genes are TRBV28 and TRBJ1-4; the D is unclear. The CDR3 is made up of 14 amino acids. The V end lost 6 bases, the J end lost 4 bases, and 12 bases lay between the germline ends. The germline V gene has CDR1 MDHEN and CDR2 SYDVKM. CDR3 residues: CASRSLSYNEKLFF. The CDR3, as DNA: TGTGCCAGCAGAAGCTTGTCTTATAATGAAAAACTGTTTTTT.

The rearrangement uses TRBV30 and TRBJ2-5; D is uncertain. Germline V gene lookup returns CDR1 GTSNPN and CDR2 SVGIG (reference sequence). V was clipped by 3 bases and J by 7 bases, with 15 bases between them. The CDR3 contains 13 residues. The CDR3 sequence is CAWSAVGRGTQYF. The CDR3 region has the DNA TGTGCCTGGAGCGCAGTGGGAAGAGGGACCCAGTACTTC.

The chain couples TRBV25-1 to TRBJ2-7; D is perhaps TRBD1 (6 bases). Trimming stripped 3 bases from V and 2 bases from J, with 11 bases between. CDR1 MGHDK and CDR2 SYGVNS come from the germline V gene. The CDR3 is 14 amino acids. The CDR3 nucleotides are TGTGCCAGCAGTGACTGGACAGCGGCCTACGAGCAGTACTTC. It specifies CASSDWTAAYEQYF.

The gene calls are TRBV7-2 and TRBJ2-1, with 12 bases lining up with TRBD2. Per germline, CDR1 SGHTA and CDR2 FQGNSA. The CDR3 runs to 16 residues. The V and J ends lost 2 bases and 3 bases, in that order; junction bases with no gene match: 2. CDR3 nucleotides: TGTGCCAGCAGCTTACCTAGCGGGAGGGGCTACAATGAGCAGTTCTTC. It specifies CASSLPSGRGYNEQFF. The complete variable domain, with remaining parts taken from reference TRBV7-2 and TRBJ2-1, reads GAGVSQSPSNKVTEKGKDVELRCDPISGHTALYWYRQSLGQGLEFLIYFQGNSAPDKSGLPSDRFSAERTGGSVSTLTIQRTQQEDSAVYLCASSLPSGRGYNEQFFGPGTRLTVL.

The chain couples TRBV23-1 to TRBJ2-7; a weak D match, TRBD1 (5 bases). TRBV23-1 counts as an open reading frame of uncertain function. The ends were cut back, 6 bases at V and 0 bases at J, with 12 bases in the middle. This CDR3 region has 14 residues. CDR3: CASRRQFCSYEQYF. CDR3 DNA: TGCGCCAGCAGGCGACAGTTCTGCTCCTACGAGCAGTACTTC.

The chain employs TRBV2 and TRBJ2-7; D perhaps matches TRBD1 (5 bases). Trimming took off 3 bases at V and 0 bases at J, with 12 bases between the two ends. This CDR3 region has 15 residues. Germline V gene lookup returns CDR1 SNHLY and CDR2 FYNNEI. CDR3 nucleotides: TGTGCCAGCAGTGATAATAGGGGTAGCTCCTACGAGCAGTACTTC. Translated, it gives CASSDNRGSSYEQYF.

The chain recombines TRBV7-2 with TRBJ1-1; D is unclear. V dropped 1 base and J dropped 3 bases, with 6 bases sitting between them. Per the germline V gene, CDR1 is SGHTA and CDR2 is FQGNSA. The CDR3 contains 13 residues. Written as DNA, the CDR3 is TGTGCCAGCAGCTTAGAACCGGACACTGAAGCTTTCTTT. Translation: CASSLEPDTEAFF.

The chain couples TRBV29-1 to TRBJ2-7; possible D gene TRBD2, 5 bases. Germline-derived CDR1 and CDR2 are SQVTM and ANQGSEA. The CDR3 runs to 13 residues. The CDR3 is CGGGTHESVGQYF. The CDR3 DNA sequence: TGCGGCGGAGGAACACACGAGTCCGTAGGGCAGTACTTC.

The gene calls are TRBV28 and TRBJ1-1; D gene unclear. Germline values: CDR1 MDHEN, CDR2 SYDVKM. The CDR3 consists of 16 residues. V lost 5 bases and J lost 1, with 17 bases in between. For the CDR3, the DNA is TGTGCCAGCAGTCCCCGTGTGGCAGAATGGAACACTGAAGCTTTCTTT. Encoded protein: CASSPRVAEWNTEAFF.

The gene calls are TRBV10-2 and TRBJ2-2; no reliable D call. CDR1 is WSHSY and CDR2 is SAAADI in the germline V gene. This CDR3 comprises 15 residues. Trimming removed 6 bases at V and 4 bases at J, with 15 bases between. CDR3 region: CASSPEPTGTGELFF. CDR3 nucleotide sequence: TGCGCCAGCAGCCCCGAACCAACTGGCACCGGGGAGCTGTTTTTT.

V gene TRBV19 combines with J gene TRBJ1-6; a possible D gene is TRBD1 (6 bases). This CDR3 is 14 amino acids long. V lost 9 bases, J lost 7 bases, and 16 bases lay in between. The germline CDR1 and CDR2 sequences are LNHDA and SQIVND (reference sequence). The CDR3 sequence is CASKWGAGNSPLHF. The CDR3 coding sequence is TGTGCCAGCAAGTGGGGGGCAGGGAATTCACCCCTCCACTTT. Full variable domain (missing parts from reference TRBV19 and TRBJ1-6): DGGITQSPKYLFRKEGQNVTLSCEQNLNHDAMYWYRQDPGQGLRLIYYSQIVNDFQKGDIAEGYSVSREKKESFPLTVTSAQKNPTAFYLCASKWGAGNSPLHFGNGTRLTVT.

The J gene is TRBJ2-3, the V gene TRBV19; TRBD2 aligns across 11 bases. Germline loops: CDR1 LNHDA, CDR2 SQIVND (reference sequence). The CDR3 runs to 17 residues. Trimming took 7 bases from V and 0 from J; bases not matched to a gene: 9. The CDR3 region has the DNA TGTGCCAGTACAACTAGCGGGGGCCAATTTAGCACAGATACGCAGTATTTT. Its protein product is CASTTSGGQFSTDTQYF.

The chain combines TRBV10-2 with TRBJ1-4; D ambiguous. There are 16 residues in the CDR3. The germline CDR1 and CDR2 sequences are WSHSY and SAAADI. V was shortened by 6 bases and J by 0 bases, with 14 bases between the two germline ends. CDR3 nucleotide sequence: TGCGCCAGCAGGGAGCCGGACGGAACAACTAATGAAAAACTGTTTTTT. Its protein product is CASREPDGTTNEKLFF.